The following is a TCR beta chain sequence with its context. Antigen: not known. This CDR3 region has 15 residues. Looked up from germline, CDR1 is MNHEY and CDR2 is SVGEGT. Trimming removed 7 bases at V and 4 bases at J, with 16 bases between. The sample is drawn from a study of T-cell memory formation after mild COVID-19. Researchers used 5'RACE with constant-segment primers to make TCR alpha and TCR beta cDNA libraries that carry sample barcodes and UMIs. TCRdb re-called the 5' RACE reads through MiXCR, storing one row per CDR3 protein. The sample has over 300,000 distinct CDR3 sequences, under 25% seen once; the top ten hold 20% to 25%. Findings of the study overall: A balance of CD4 and CD8 characterized clones contracting day 15 to 85, whereas later expanders leaned CD4+.

Sequencing used PBMCs or a T cell subset sorted from them (not recorded which). The TCR comes from a man aged 18 to 30 who had mild COVID-19 (a few samples of this study predate the infection). Cell type and time point are not known. The gene calls are TRBV6-2 or TRBV6-3 and TRBJ2-2, with D perhaps matching TRBD1 (5 bases). CDR3 residues: CASTLWGYSTGELFF. The CDR3, as DNA: TGTGCCAGCACCCTCTGGGGCTATAGCACCGGGGAGCTGTTTTTT.